The 20 T cell receptor beta chains presented below share a single source sample, sequenced in a study of spatial heterogeneity in lung cancer (dated by TCRdb to the late 2010s). Per the publication, the time point label means: blood at routine non-recurrence follow-up after resection. The library was produced with 5' RACE. These reads were obtained on a NextSeq 500. Through fastp at Q25 and MiXCR, TCRdb rebuilt clones from the public reads, retaining in-frame beta chains. Rows with one shared CDR3 protein collapse into an entry with the most common genes and DNA. Present in this sample are roughly 30,000 distinct CDR3 sequences, about 10% of which were seen just once. The ten largest make up roughly 30% of the sample. The sequencing used PBMCs, collected at follow-up. The receptors shown here come from a female donor with early-stage non-small cell lung cancer.

This clonotype was recorded a few times. The chain employs TRBV20-1 and TRBJ2-3, with no clear D. CDR1 and CDR2 (germline): DFQATT, SNEGSKA (reference sequence). This CDR3 contains 14 residues. V dropped 3 bases and J dropped 4 bases, with 14 bases sitting between them. The CDR3 is CSASQGPVADTQYF. The CDR3 DNA follows: TGCAGTGCTAGTCAAGGGCCCGTCGCAGATACGCAGTATTTT.

This clonotype was counted between two and nine times. V usage is TRBV20-1 and J usage is TRBJ2-7, with a tentative D call TRBD1 (5 bases). With 1 base removed from V and 5 bases from J, the gap between germline ends came to 9 bases. The germline V gene encodes CDR1 DFQATT and CDR2 SNEGSKA (reference sequence). This CDR3 has 12 residues. CDR3 protein: CSARVQVHEQYF. The CDR3 bases are TGCAGTGCTAGAGTACAGGTCCACGAGCAGTACTTC.

This clonotype has at least ten counts. The genes are TRBV3-1 and TRBJ1-1; tentative D call: TRBD1 (6 bases). Trimming cost V 3 bases and J 4 bases, with 9 bases left between them. Germline values: CDR1 LGHDT, CDR2 YNNKEL (reference sequence). CDR3 length equals 13 residues. CDR3 coding DNA: TGTGCCAGCAGCCAGTCGGGGGCCACTGAAGCTTTCTTT. It is translated as CASSQSGATEAFF.

This clonotype came up many times. This chain connects TRBV11-2 to TRBJ2-5; D may be TRBD2 (6 bases). The V and J ends lost 2 bases and 0 bases respectively, with 10 bases between them. The CDR3 is made up of 15 amino acids. Germline assignment: CDR1 SGHAT and CDR2 FQNNGV. The CDR3 bases are TGTGCCAGCAGCTTAAACGGAGGGTACCAAGAGACCCAGTACTTC. Translated, it gives CASSLNGGYQETQYF.

This clonotype was detected ten times or more. The V gene is TRBV6-2 or TRBV6-3, the J gene TRBJ1-5, with D hard to call. CDR1 is MNHEY, CDR2 SVGEGT, per germline. This CDR3 comprises 12 residues. V lost 8 bases and J lost 4, with 9 bases in between. CDR3 sequence: CASGVSNQPQHF. CDR3 nucleotides: TGTGCCAGCGGGGTCAGTAATCAGCCCCAGCATTTT.

The chain combines TRBV29-1 with TRBJ2-7, with TRBD2 as a possible D gene (5 bases). The CDR3 totals 11 residues. V shed 7 bases and J shed 0 bases, with 7 bases lying between them. Looked up from germline, CDR1 is SQVTM and CDR2 is ANQGSEA. CDR3 sequence (DNA): TGCAGCGGACGGGACTCCTACGAGCAGTACTTC. Residues: CSGRDSYEQYF.

This clonotype has ten or more counts. The chain combines TRBV5-1 with TRBJ2-7; 8 nucleotides match TRBD1. The length of the CDR3 is 14 residues. The V and J ends lost 0 bases and 3 bases, in that order; junction bases with no gene match: 2. From germline, CDR1 is SGHRS and CDR2 YFSETQ. The CDR3 DNA reads as TGCGCCAGCAGCTTGGGACAGGGGAGCTACGAGCAGTACTTC. Protein sequence: CASSLGQGSYEQYF.

This clonotype was counted at least ten times. The chain has TRBV7-2 and TRBJ2-1; maybe TRBD1 (5 bases). Per germline, CDR1 SGHTA and CDR2 FQGNSA. This CDR3 contains 13 residues. The V end was cut by 3 bases, the J end by 8 bases, with 11 bases between. The DNA for the CDR3 is TGTGCCAGCAGCTTCACAGGTTACGATGAGCAGTTCTTC. This codes for CASSFTGYDEQFF.

This chain links TRBV3-1 with TRBJ2-6; weak D call: TRBD2 (5 bases). V lost 4 bases to trimming and J lost 4 bases, with 11 bases between them. Per germline, CDR1 LGHDT and CDR2 YNNKEL (reference sequence). The CDR3 is made up of 15 amino acids. The CDR3 DNA sequence: TGTGCCAGCAGCCGGTCGGGGTCCGGGGCCAACGTCCTGACTTTC. Translation gives CASSRSGSGANVLTF.

This clonotype was observed a few times. This chain connects TRBV12-5 to TRBJ1-2, with a weak D call TRBD1 (5 bases). V lost 0 bases and J lost 4, with 15 bases in between. The CDR3 loop spans 16 amino acids. Germline CDR1 is LGHNT and CDR2 is FRNRAP. For the CDR3, the DNA is TGTGCTAGTGGTTTGGTACTGGGGCTAGGAGGCTATGGCTACACCTTC. Residues: CASGLVLGLGGYGYTF.

This clonotype was detected only a few times. The CDR3 sequence: CASSGTATGALSGYTF. The DNA for the CDR3 is TGCGCCAGCAGCGGCACGGCTACAGGGGCCTTGAGTGGCTACACCTTC. The J gene is TRBJ1-2, the V gene TRBV5-1; 7 nucleotides match TRBD1. This CDR3 contains 16 residues. V trimming: 4 bases; J trimming: 7 bases; junction bases outside the gene matches: 16. CDR1 and CDR2 (germline): SGHRS, YFSETQ.

Details on this clonotype: This may come from a read error, since a much larger clone is one base off. This is likely a read error, given that the CDR3 carries no conserved phenylalanine or tryptophan at its end. V usage is TRBV5-4 and J usage is TRBJ2-6; D is ambiguous. Trimming removed 7 bases from V and 0 bases from J, with 2 bases in between. CDR1 is SGHNT and CDR2 is YYREEE in the germline V gene (reference sequence). This CDR3 is 12 amino acids long. This chain's CDR3 is CASFSGANVLTI. CDR3 nucleotides: TGTGCCAGCTTCTCTGGGGCCAACGTCCTGACTATC.

This rearrangement joins TRBV7-2 to TRBJ1-2; D is uncertain. CDR1 is SGHTA, CDR2 FQGNSA, per germline. This CDR3 contains 13 residues. V was clipped by 2 bases and J by 5 bases, with 9 bases between them. The CDR3 DNA follows: TGTGCCAGCAGCTTACGGGCTTTGTATGGCTACACCTTC. This translates into CASSLRALYGYTF.

The J gene is TRBJ2-3, the V gene TRBV3-1; D unclear. V was trimmed by 0 bases and J by 4 bases, leaving 11 bases between them. Germline V gene data show CDR1 as LGHDT and CDR2 as YNNKEL (reference sequence). The CDR3 has 15 residues. In DNA form, the CDR3 reads TGTGCCAGCAGCCAAGATATGTCTTTCGCAGATACGCAGTATTTT. The encoded protein is CASSQDMSFADTQYF.

The genes are TRBV7-6 and TRBJ2-2; 13 nucleotides line up with TRBD2. Unmatched junction bases numbered 13, after V lost 5 bases and J lost 7 bases. Germline CDR1 and CDR2: SGHVS and FNYEAQ. The CDR3 sequence is 18 residues long. The chain's CDR3 is CASSPRTSGGTAIGELFF. CDR3 sequence (DNA): TGTGCCAGCAGCCCACGGACTAGCGGGGGCACGGCCATCGGGGAGCTGTTTTTT.

The table lists this clonotype with a few counts. The chain links TRBV20-1 to TRBJ2-1; TRBD1 matches 7 bases. Trimming cost V 6 bases and J 3 bases; bases outside gene matches: 8. Germline CDR1 is DFQATT and CDR2 is SNEGSKA (reference sequence). CDR3 size: 14 residues. The CDR3 sequence: CSAIKRDSYNEQFF. CDR3 in DNA: TGCAGTGCCATAAAACGGGACAGCTACAATGAGCAGTTCTTC.

The table lists this clonotype with many counts. As DNA, the CDR3 is TGTGCCAGCAGCGTAGATCTAGCTTCCTCCTACGAGCAGTACTTC. Translation: CASSVDLASSYEQYF. V usage is TRBV9 and J usage is TRBJ2-7, with a possible D match to TRBD2 (5 bases). The ends were cut back, 0 bases at V and 0 bases at J, with 10 bases in the middle. The germline V gene encodes CDR1 SGDLS and CDR2 YYNGEE. The CDR3 is 15 residues long. The full variable domain, completed using reference TRBV9 and TRBJ2-7, is DSGVTQTPKHLITATGQRVTLRCSPRSGDLSVYWYQQSLDQGLQFLIQYYNGEERAKGNILERFSAQQFPDLHSELNLSSLELGDSALYFCASSVDLASSYEQYFGPGTRLTVT.

This clonotype was counted at least ten times. This chain connects TRBV7-2 to TRBJ2-2, with no clear D. Germline values: CDR1 SGHTA, CDR2 FQGNSA. Between the trimmed V and J ends, which lost 4 bases and 2 bases, there was a span of 8 bases. CDR3 length equals 14 residues. The CDR3 region is CASSSDQNTGELFF. CDR3 sequence (DNA): TGTGCCAGCAGCTCAGACCAAAACACCGGGGAGCTGTTTTTT.

The sample holds a few counts of this clonotype. This chain joins TRBV6-5 and TRBJ1-2; D remains ambiguous. The CDR3 loop spans 14 amino acids. From germline, CDR1 is MNHEY and CDR2 SVGAGI. Trimming pared 0 bases from V and 1 base from J, leaving 6 bases between. CDR3 region: CASSYSGYNYGYTF. As DNA, the CDR3 is TGTGCCAGCAGTTACTCCGGTTATAACTATGGCTACACCTTC.

Note on this clonotype: The final CDR3 position lacks the conserved phenylalanine or tryptophan, pointing to a likely read error. The DNA is left out, because the CDR3 cannot be placed on it with certainty; the CDR3 is given as TCRdb lists it. The V and J genes are TRBV10-3 and TRBJ2-3; the DNA was not compared with TRBD2, the D call given in the table. The CDR3 comprises 9 residues, both ends counted. Per the germline V gene, CDR1 is ENHRY and CDR2 is SYGVKD. CDR3 residues: CAPWPPREV.